The T cell receptor beta chain described here comes from a study of Graves' ophthalmopathy and Graves' hyperthyroidism. Study-wide points: Most thyroid clonotypes expanded beyond 0.001 frequency were also found in blood.

A word on this clonotype: Its antigen is still unknown.

Amplification from RNA transcripts yielded the TCR beta CDR3 regions. Following a first-round RT-PCR that used HTBI primers, a second-round multiplex PCR was carried out. TCRdb independently ran MiXCR on the multiplex PCR reads; one entry per CDR3 protein. This sample has some 1.1 million distinct CDR3 sequences, with less than 45% found just once. V lost 5 bases and J lost 2; bases outside the gene matches: 7. The CDR3 has 15 residues. This chain joins TRBV12-3 or TRBV12-4 and TRBJ2-7, with 9 nucleotides matching TRBD1. The TCR originated in an adult man with Graves' hyperthyroidism. Sequenced: peripheral blood or thyroid tissue (not recorded which). CDR3 nucleotide sequence: TGTGCCAGCAGTAACCGGGACAGGGAAGCCTACGAGCAGTACTTC. Its protein product is CASSNRDREAYEQYF.